The 16 T cell receptor beta chains below all came from one sample that was sequenced in a study of blood T cell repertoires in COVID-19. Sequencing was performed with immunoSEQ multiplex PCR; in TCRdb, only in-frame clones are kept and a portion is missing. The top ten hold around 2.8% of the sample, which has roughly 150,000 clones, 60% to 80% seen once. Sequenced: peripheral blood. All receptors come from a man between 65 and 85 years old with acute or convalescent COVID-19.

This chain links TRBV7-3 with TRBJ1-2, with TRBD1 matching 7 bases. The V gene's germline CDR1 is SGHTA and CDR2 FQGTGA. The CDR3 has 17 residues. The junction had 17 bases not matched to a gene; V was cut back by 5 bases and J by 5 bases. This CDR3 reads CASSPGTESTTRYGYTF. The CDR3 DNA follows: TGTGCCAGCAGCCCCGGGACAGAGTCCACCACTCGGTATGGCTACACCTTC.

The rearrangement uses TRBV3-1 (or the pseudogene TRBV3-2) and TRBJ1-3; 8 positions agree with TRBD1. Germline V gives CDR1 LGHDT, CDR2 YNNKEL (reference sequence). Trimming took 2 bases from V and 4 from J; bases not matched to a gene: 10. The CDR3 covers 17 residues. As DNA, the CDR3 is TGTGCCAGCAGCCAACCGAAGACAGGGGCAGGAGGAAACACCATATATTTT. Translated, it gives CASSQPKTGAGGNTIYF.

This clone is a singleton in its sample. J is TRBJ2-7 and V is TRBV5-4; TRBD2 is a possible D gene (7 bases). Trimming took 4 bases from V and 5 from J, leaving 16 bases between them. Looked up from germline, CDR1 is SGHNT and CDR2 is YYREEE (reference sequence). The CDR3 covers 14 residues. The CDR3 nucleotides are TGTGCCAGCAGCGATGGCCCGGGGGGCCACGAGCAGTACTTC. It translates to CASSDGPGGHEQYF.

The V call is TRBV11-3, the J call TRBJ2-3; a weak D match, TRBD2 (6 bases). Germline lookup yields CDR1 SGHNT and CDR2 YENEEA. Deletions cut 4 bases from V and 0 bases from J, with 11 bases between. The length of the CDR3 is 15 residues. CDR3 DNA sequence: TGTGCCAGCAGCTCCGCGCGGGGCAGCACAGATACGCAGTATTTT. It encodes CASSSARGSTDTQYF.

J is TRBJ2-1 and V is TRBV7-3, with 13 bases aligning to TRBD2. Germline V gene data show CDR1 as SGHTA and CDR2 as FQGTGA. The CDR3 is 16 residues long. Trimming at V came to 5 bases and at J to 5 bases, leaving 6 bases not matched to a gene. CDR3 protein: CASSLLAGGPHNEQFF. DNA for the CDR3: TGTGCCAGCAGCCTACTAGCGGGAGGGCCCCACAATGAGCAGTTCTTC.

The J gene is TRBJ2-3, the V gene TRBV10-2; no clear D gene. Germline CDR1 is WSHSY and CDR2 is SAAADI. The CDR3 has 15 amino acids. With 10 bases removed from V and 3 bases from J, the gap between germline ends came to 20 bases. The CDR3 region has the DNA TGCGCCACCTCGAGTGTCCAGTCGACAACAGATACGCAGTATTTT. Amino acid sequence: CATSSVQSTTDTQYF.

This chain connects TRBV10-3 to TRBJ2-7; D not certain. The germline gives CDR1 ENHRY, CDR2 SYGVKD. The CDR3 has 15 amino acids. The germline V and J ends were trimmed by 0 bases and 0 bases, with 9 bases remaining between them. Here the CDR3 reads CAISESGSYSYEQYF. In DNA form, the CDR3 reads TGTGCCATCAGTGAGTCGGGCAGTTACTCCTACGAGCAGTACTTC.

J is TRBJ1-1 and V is TRBV14, with 9 bases lining up with TRBD1. With 0 bases clipped from V and 9 bases from J, the junction kept 2 bases outside the gene matches. The CDR3 has 13 amino acids. The germline CDR1 and CDR2 sequences are SGHDN and FVKESK. The DNA of the CDR3 is TGTGCCAGCAGCCAAGATGGGACAGGGAAAGCTTTCTTT. Translated: CASSQDGTGKAFF.

The V call is TRBV25-1, the J call TRBJ2-2; possibly TRBD2 for D (6 bases). The CDR3 covers 17 residues. Germline loops: CDR1 MGHDK, CDR2 SYGVNS. Trimming stripped 3 bases from V and 5 bases from J, with 19 bases between. The CDR3 DNA sequence: TGTGCCAGCAGTGATCCCGCGGGGAGAACTAGGACCGGGGAGCTGTTTTTT. This sequence encodes CASSDPAGRTRTGELFF.

The chain employs TRBV7-2 and TRBJ2-5; 15 bases map to TRBD2. The CDR3 has 16 residues. The germline V gene has CDR1 SGHTA and CDR2 FQGNSA. V gave up 0 bases and J gave up 5 bases; unmatched junction bases: 1. CDR3 residues: CASSLAGLAGGETQYF. For the CDR3, the DNA is TGTGCCAGCAGCTTAGCCGGACTAGCGGGAGGGGAGACCCAGTACTTC. The entire variable domain, with the rest obtained from reference TRBV7-2 and TRBJ2-5, is as follows: GAGVSQSPSNKVTEKGKDVELRCDPISGHTALYWYRQSLGQGLEFLIYFQGNSAPDKSGLPSDRFSAERTGGSVSTLTIQRTQQEDSAVYLCASSLAGLAGGETQYFGPGTRLLVL.

In its sample, this clone was seen a few times. The V and J genes are TRBV18 and TRBJ1-3; the D gene is possibly TRBD1 (6 bases). In germline, CDR1 is KGHSH, CDR2 LQKENI. The CDR3 totals 16 residues. V lost 6 bases and J 0 bases, leaving 15 bases between the germline ends. CDR3 sequence reads: CASSPRGLDSGNTIYF. The CDR3, as DNA: TGTGCCAGCTCGCCCAGGGGTCTAGACTCTGGAAACACCATATATTTT.

V gene TRBV6-5 combines with J gene TRBJ2-1; 7 bases agree with TRBD2. The length of the CDR3 is 15 residues. Germline CDR1 MNHEY, CDR2 SVGAGI. Germline trimming cut 2 bases from V and 0 bases from J; bases unmatched to any gene: 1. The DNA for the CDR3 is TGTGCCAGCAGTTACGGGGGGGTCTCCTACAATGAGCAGTTCTTC. As protein: CASSYGGVSYNEQFF.

The gene calls are TRBV9 and TRBJ1-6; TRBD1 agrees at 7 bases. Germline V gene lookup returns CDR1 SGDLS and CDR2 YYNGEE. V was pared by 0 bases and J by 5 bases, with 5 bases of the junction left unmatched. CDR3 length equals 16 residues. In nucleotides, the CDR3 is TGTGCCAGCAGCGTAGCCAGGGGGATCAATAATTCACCCCTCCACTTT. Translated: CASSVARGINNSPLHF.

The chain recombines TRBV20-1 with TRBJ2-3; 9 bases align to TRBD2. Germline V gives CDR1 DFQATT, CDR2 SNEGSKA (reference sequence). With V trimmed by 3 bases and J by 3 bases, 7 bases remained unmatched. This CDR3 is built from 15 residues. CDR3 loop: CSASSRGGITDTQYF. CDR3 in DNA: TGCAGTGCTAGTTCGCGGGGGGGGATTACAGATACGCAGTATTTT.

This clone was detected once. V is TRBV18 and J is TRBJ1-4; unclear D gene. V was clipped by 0 bases and J by 8 bases, with 10 bases between them. Germline assignment: CDR1 KGHSH and CDR2 LQKENI. This CDR3 comprises 14 residues. This chain's CDR3 is CASSPPSQAEKLFF. DNA of the CDR3: TGTGCCAGCTCACCACCAAGTCAGGCCGAAAAACTGTTTTTT.

The chain couples TRBV6-5 to TRBJ2-5, with 7 nucleotides matching TRBD2. The CDR3 runs to 16 residues. Trimming took 2 bases from V and 1 from J; bases not matched to a gene: 7. Germline V gene sequence: CDR1 MNHEY, CDR2 SVGAGI. The chain's CDR3 is CASSYRGRVLQETQYF. CDR3 DNA sequence: TGTGCCAGCAGTTACAGAGGGAGGGTCCTCCAAGAGACCCAGTACTTC.